The 23 T cell receptor beta chains in this list originate from one sample, sequenced in a study of T cell clonality in common variable immunodeficiency (dated by TCRdb to the mid-2010s). Libraries came from the immunoSEQ multiplex PCR assay. The table comes from immuneACCESS by way of TCRdb, which keeps in-frame sequences with V and J called. Part of the clones is missing from these tables; in studies checked, under half for an unresolved V gene and the rest for unknown reasons. For this sample the table reports over 45,000 clones, with no clone seen just once. The top ten hold roughly 1.8% of the sample. What was sequenced was peripheral blood mononuclear cells. The origin of the receptors is a person aged 18 to 75 in good health.

This clone has at least ten counts. The CDR3 extends 3 residues past the end of the read, so its final part is completed from the germline J gene. The chain links TRBV7-2 to TRBJ1-2; 7 positions agree with TRBD1. CDR3 length: 13 residues. Germline CDR1 is SGHTA and CDR2 is FQGNSA. CDR3 sequence: CASSLWDSLGYTF. The CDR3 DNA, read in part, is TGTGCCAGCAGCTTATGGGACAGTTTGGGC. Looking up the rest from reference TRBV7-2 and TRBJ1-2 gives the full variable domain: GAGVSQSPSNKVTEKGKDVELRCDPISGHTALYWYRQSLGQGLEFLIYFQGNSAPDKSGLPSDRFSAERTGGSVSTLTIQRTQQEDSAVYLCASSLWDSLGYTFGSGTRLTVV.

This clone was recorded at least ten times. The read halts 3 residues ahead of the CDR3 end, with the missing end drawn from the germline J gene. The chain carries TRBV7-2 and TRBJ1-6; 7 positions agree with TRBD1. J gave up 7 bases and V 4 bases, and 4 bases lay outside the gene matches. The CDR3 totals 14 residues. Germline V lookup: CDR1 SGHTA, CDR2 FQGNSA. The CDR3 bases that were read are TGTGCCAGCAGCTCCAGGACAGGCAATTCACCC. Its translation: CASSSRTGNSP. In full, the CDR3 is CASSSRTGNSPLHF.

The table lists this clone with many counts. The read is 3 residues too short to cover the CDR3 end, so that end is filled in from the germline J gene. V gene TRBV7-2 combines with J gene TRBJ2-7, with TRBD2 matching over 13 bases. The length of the CDR3 is 15 residues. With V trimmed by 2 bases and J by 3 bases, 1 base remained unmatched. CDR1 is SGHTA and CDR2 is FQGNSA in the germline V gene. The sequenced CDR3 bases are TGTGCCAGCAGCTTACGGACTAGCGGGAGCTACGAG. This sequence encodes CASSLRTSGSYE. The CDR3 reads in full as CASSLRTSGSYEQYF.

This clone was recorded many times. The CDR3 is cut off 3 residues early in the read; its end comes from the germline J gene. The chain joins TRBV20-1 to TRBJ2-3; D call uncertain. Trimming shortened V by 3 bases and J by 0 bases, and 13 bases separated the two germline ends. Germline V CDR1 and CDR2: DFQATT, SNEGSKA (reference sequence). The CDR3 runs 15 residues. CDR3 in amino acids: CSARGPVASTDTQYF. Incomplete CDR3 DNA: TGCAGTGCTAGGGGCCCGGTCGCTAGCACAGATACG.

A word on this clone: Read data end 3 residues before the CDR3 end; the end is taken from the germline J gene. This sequence joins TRBV20-1 and TRBJ2-5; TRBD2 might be the D (6 bases). This CDR3 comprises 12 residues. Per germline, CDR1 DFQATT and CDR2 SNEGSKA (reference sequence). V was trimmed by 2 bases and J by 5 bases, leaving 9 bases between them. CDR3 DNA, as far as it was read: TGCAGTGCTAGATGGGGGGAGGAGACC. Protein: CSARWGEET. The CDR3, in full, reads CSARWGEETQYF.

This clone has ten or more counts. The read terminates 3 residues before the CDR3 end, so the remaining end is supplied by the germline J gene. This rearrangement joins TRBV20-1 to TRBJ1-1, with TRBD1 identical over 7 bases. V lost 8 bases and J lost 1; bases outside the gene matches: 13. From germline, CDR1 is DFQATT and CDR2 SNEGSKA (reference sequence). The CDR3 has 15 residues. This CDR3 is CSPQGRDRENTEAFF. CDR3 DNA (partial): TGCAGTCCCCAGGGGCGCGACAGGGAGAACACTGAA.

This clone was picked up many times. The CDR3 end is not reached by the read, which stops 3 residues before it; the germline J gene fills it in. V is TRBV29-1 and J is TRBJ1-2; D ambiguous. The CDR3 totals 13 residues. Germline lookup yields CDR1 SQVTM and CDR2 ANQGSEA. Trimming stripped 5 bases from V and 7 bases from J, with 17 bases between. This CDR3 is CSVFIDNHLGYTF. The CDR3 DNA, read in part, is TGCAGCGTTTTTATAGATAATCACCTTGGC.

Many counts were recorded for this clone. The read halts 3 residues ahead of the CDR3 end, with the missing end drawn from the germline J gene. The V gene is TRBV18, the J gene TRBJ1-2, with 8 bases that match TRBD1. CDR3 size: 16 residues. Germline CDR1 reads KGHSH; CDR2 reads LQKENI. The junction had 9 bases not matched to a gene; V was cut back by 2 bases and J by 4 bases. The sequenced CDR3 bases are TGTGCCAGCTCACCAAGGTCGGCCCAGGGGGCCTATGGC. Translated, it gives CASSPRSAQGAYG. The entire CDR3 is CASSPRSAQGAYGYTF.

At least ten counts were recorded for this clone. Sequencing ends 3 residues short of the CDR3 end; the germline J gene provides the rest. This rearrangement joins TRBV19 to TRBJ2-1; 13 bases match TRBD2. Germline loops: CDR1 LNHDA, CDR2 SQIVND (reference sequence). Germline trimming cut 4 bases from V and 4 bases from J; bases unmatched to any gene: 16. This CDR3 comprises 20 residues. The DNA read from the CDR3 is TGTGCCAGTAGTAGCCTGACTAGCGGGAGGACCGACAGGGGATACAATGAG. Residues: CASSSLTSGRTDRGYNE. In full, the CDR3 reads CASSSLTSGRTDRGYNEQFF.

This clone appeared many times. The read ends 3 residues early relative to the CDR3; the germline J gene fills the gap. V gene TRBV14 combines with J gene TRBJ2-1, with D perhaps TRBD2 (5 bases). Germline CDR1 reads SGHDN; CDR2 reads FVKESK. Trimming pared 0 bases from V and 3 bases from J, leaving 12 bases between. This CDR3 is built from 16 residues. The CDR3 loop reads CASSQDLRAIYNEQFF. Incomplete CDR3 DNA: TGTGCCAGCAGCCAAGATTTGCGGGCGATCTACAATGAG. Looking up the rest from reference TRBV14 and TRBJ2-1 gives the full variable domain: EAGVTQFPSHSVIEKGQTVTLRCDPISGHDNLYWYRRVMGKEIKFLLHFVKESKQDESGMPNNRFLAERTGGTYSTLKVQPAELEDSGVYFCASSQDLRAIYNEQFFGPGTRLTVL.

This clone was counted at least ten times. The read halts 3 residues ahead of the CDR3 end, with the missing end drawn from the germline J gene. The rearrangement joins TRBV19 to TRBJ2-7; D gene ambiguous. This CDR3 is 13 amino acids long. In germline, CDR1 is LNHDA, CDR2 SQIVND (reference sequence). Trimming removed 1 base at V and 3 bases at J, with 7 bases between. The sequenced CDR3 bases are TGTGCCAGTAGTATAGGCGGCAGCTACGAG. Protein sequence: CASSIGGSYE. The CDR3 reads in full as CASSIGGSYEQYF.

In its sample, this clone was seen a few times. From the germline J gene comes the end of the CDR3, since the read stops 3 residues before it. This rearrangement joins TRBV2 to TRBJ2-7, with D maybe TRBD2 (5 bases). The CDR3 length is 12 residues. CDR1 is SNHLY and CDR2 is FYNNEI in the germline V gene. Trimming cost V 6 bases and J 4 bases, with 10 bases left between them. CDR3 DNA (partial): TGTGCCAGCAGCCTACTAGGGTACGAG. The encoded protein is CASSLLGYE. The full CDR3 sequence reads CASSLLGYEQYF.

This clone was counted many times. Sequencing ends 3 residues short of the CDR3 end; the germline J gene provides the rest. This chain connects TRBV19 to TRBJ1-2, with no clear D. V dropped 5 bases and J dropped 2 bases, with 9 bases sitting between them. CDR3 size: 13 residues. Germline assignment: CDR1 LNHDA and CDR2 SQIVND (reference sequence). CDR3 region: CASSSTVNYGYTF. The sequenced CDR3 bases are TGTGCCAGTAGTTCCACGGTAAACTATGGC.

Details on this clone: The read is 3 residues too short to cover the CDR3 end, so that end is filled in from the germline J gene. The rearrangement links TRBV7-2 to TRBJ2-2; 8 bases map to TRBD1. There are 14 residues in the CDR3. Germline CDR1 SGHTA, CDR2 FQGNSA. The DNA read from the CDR3 is TGTGCCAGCAGCTGGACAGGGATAAATGAAAAG. Protein: CASSWTGINEK. The whole CDR3 protein reads CASSWTGINEKLFF.

Regarding this clone: The CDR3 extends 3 residues past the end of the read, so its final part is completed from the germline J gene. The rearrangement uses TRBV19 and TRBJ1-1, with 9 positions matching TRBD1. The CDR3 is made up of 13 amino acids. Germline V CDR1 and CDR2: LNHDA, SQIVND (reference sequence). CDR3 region: CASSISGTGLAFF. The CDR3 bases that were read are TGTGCCAGTAGTATTTCCGGGACAGGGTTG.

This clone was observed at least ten times. The CDR3 end lies 3 residues beyond the end of the read and is filled in from the germline J gene. The chain has TRBV20-1 and TRBJ2-3; TRBD2 matches at 8 bases. The V gene's germline CDR1 is DFQATT and CDR2 SNEGSKA (reference sequence). The CDR3 is made up of 15 amino acids. The V segment lost 3 bases and the J segment 2 bases; nucleotides outside the gene matches: 7. CDR3 residues: CSASGAGATTDTQYF. Partial CDR3 DNA: TGCAGTGCTAGTGGAGCGGGGGCCACCACAGATACG.

This clone showed up many times. With the read ending 3 residues before the CDR3 end, the germline J gene is used to fill in that end. The chain has TRBV5-1 and TRBJ2-3; TRBD1 matches at 9 bases. The CDR3 runs 16 residues. Germline CDR1 SGHRS, CDR2 YFSETQ. V gave up 4 bases and J gave up 1 base; unmatched junction bases: 7. Partial CDR3 DNA: TGCGCCAGCAGCCACCCAGGGGACAGGGGCACAGATACG. This translates into CASSHPGDRGTDT. The entire CDR3 sequence reads CASSHPGDRGTDTQYF.

This clone occurred many times. The CDR3 goes on 3 residues after the read ends, and that part is filled in from the germline J gene. The rearrangement uses TRBV5-1 and TRBJ1-1, with D perhaps matching TRBD1 (5 bases). The CDR3 loop spans 15 amino acids. V lost 3 bases, J lost 2 bases, and 14 bases lay in between. Germline V gene data show CDR1 as SGHRS and CDR2 as YFSETQ. CDR3 amino acids: CASSSNGGANTEAFF. CDR3 bases read: TGCGCCAGCAGCTCAAACGGCGGGGCTAACACTGAA.

This clone showed up many times. The observed sequence ends 3 residues before the CDR3 terminus, with the missing tail filled in from the germline J gene. The rearrangement uses TRBV29-1 and TRBJ2-5; 7 positions match TRBD1. Germline trimming cut 4 bases from V and 5 bases from J; bases unmatched to any gene: 4. CDR3 length equals 12 residues. Germline-derived CDR1 and CDR2 are SQVTM and ANQGSEA. The CDR3 sequence: CSVGQGSETQYF. The sequenced CDR3 bases are TGCAGCGTTGGACAGGGCTCTGAGACC.

This clone appeared many times. The read gets to within 3 residues of the CDR3 end, and the germline J gene fills in the rest. The chain combines TRBV19 with TRBJ1-4, with 7 bases that match TRBD1. Germline trimming cut 7 bases from V and 2 bases from J; bases unmatched to any gene: 7. CDR1 LNHDA and CDR2 SQIVND come from the germline V gene (reference sequence). The CDR3 contains 15 residues. The CDR3 bases that were read are TGTGCCAGTACCCAGAGGGGGCGGACTAATGAAAAA. Translating it yields CASTQRGRTNEK. The CDR3 in its entirety is CASTQRGRTNEKLFF.

This clone turned up a few times. The read ends 3 residues shy of where the CDR3 ends; the end is completed using the germline J gene. This chain connects TRBV5-1 to TRBJ2-4; maybe TRBD1 (6 bases). V was cut by 0 bases and J by 9 bases, with 16 bases left in between. This CDR3 comprises 15 residues. CDR1 is SGHRS, CDR2 YFSETQ, per germline. CDR3: CASSLEAEIQGIQYF. The sequenced part of the CDR3 DNA is TGCGCCAGCAGCTTGGAGGCGGAGATACAGGGCATT. Looking up the rest from reference TRBV5-1 and TRBJ2-4 gives the full variable domain: KAGVTQTPRYLIKTRGQQVTLSCSPISGHRSVSWYQQTPGQGLQFLFEYFSETQRNKGNFPGRFSGRQFSNSRSEMNVSTLELGDSALYLCASSLEAEIQGIQYFGAGTRLSVL.

In its sample, this clone was seen many times. The read falls 3 residues short of the CDR3 end, and the missing part is taken from the germline J gene. This chain connects TRBV5-1 to TRBJ2-5; 10 bases are a match to TRBD1. V gave up 4 bases and J gave up 3 bases; unmatched junction bases: 15. Germline assignment: CDR1 SGHRS and CDR2 YFSETQ. This CDR3 comprises 18 residues. CDR3 DNA (partial): TGCGCCAGCAGCCTGGGGACAGGGGAAGGTCTGAATGAAGAGACC. Its protein is CASSLGTGEGLNEET. The entire CDR3 protein is CASSLGTGEGLNEETQYF. The full variable domain, in which reference TRBV5-1 and TRBJ2-5 provide the parts outside the CDR3, is KAGVTQTPRYLIKTRGQQVTLSCSPISGHRSVSWYQQTPGQGLQFLFEYFSETQRNKGNFPGRFSGRQFSNSRSEMNVSTLELGDSALYLCASSLGTGEGLNEETQYFGPGTRLLVL.

At least ten counts were recorded for this clone. Mismatch with germline at one junction end may stem from a read error. The CDR3 end lies 3 residues beyond the end of the read and is filled in from the germline J gene. This chain links TRBV4-2 with TRBJ2-7; D not resolved. Looked up from germline, CDR1 is LGHNA and CDR2 is YNFKEQ. The CDR3 has 15 residues. The part of the CDR3 DNA that was read is TGCGCCAGCAGCCAAGATATTGCCAGCTCCTACGAG. Its protein product is CASSQDIASSYE. The entire CDR3 sequence reads CASSQDIASSYEQYF.